This TCR beta chain was obtained from a study of radiation and T cells in renal cell carcinoma. Time point indicated: blood 4 weeks post-SBRT, at nephrectomy. Stated treatment: 15 Gy SBRT to primary tumor, nephrectomy 4 weeks later. TCRdb's table, derived via immunoSEQ multiplex PCR, lists solely in-frame clones and lacks some. The table shows around 29,000 clones, with around 85% occurring only once. V shed 5 bases and J 4 bases; nucleotides not matched to a gene: 11. From germline, CDR1 is SNHLY and CDR2 FYNNEI. The CDR3 is 16 residues long. This clone was counted a single time. This TCR came from a man in his sixties with renal cell carcinoma. The chain recombines TRBV2 with TRBJ1-5; 7 bases agree with TRBD1. Sequencing used blood, obtained from a patient whose treatment included radiotherapy and nephrectomy. Written as DNA, the CDR3 is TGTGCCAGCAGTCAAATGGGGACAGCTAGTAATCAGCCCCAGCATTTT. Protein sequence: CASSQMGTASNQPQHF.